This record concerns one TCR beta chain sequence. This receptor's antigen is unknown. Base qualities are not provided; no much larger clone lies one nucleotide away. The data derive from a study of shared clonotypes between healthy human individuals (dated by TCRdb to about 2020). Notes on the research overall: The cohort comprised a couple of women and a few men aged 18 to 49 years. To estimate repertoire size and how much clonotype sharing occurs between individuals, the study deeply sequenced the blood TCR repertoires of 4 to 6 healthy adults. For each donor, CD4 naive and CD4 memory were each run on three plates, CD8 naive on two plates, and CD8 memory on one plate. To increase sequencing depth and limit assay-specific biases, TCR repertoire library preparation and sequencing were carried out by different laboratories using diverse techniques. Per donor, leukapheresis produced somewhere between about 0.85 and 9.5 billion PBMCs.

Using the deep immunoSEQ assay, TCR CDR3 regions were amplified from genomic DNA by multiplex PCR. Extracted genomic DNA from each cell subset was spread evenly across all wells of several immunoSEQ 96-well plates, with each plate serving as a replicate. For sorted subsets, approximately 0.2 ug of genomic DNA, equivalent to 30,000 or so T cell genomes, went into each replicate PCR. Purified libraries were measured with a Qubit 3.0 fluorometer, size-checked on a Bioanalyzer 2100, and measured again with the KAPA Library Quantification kit. Every immunoSEQ 96-well plate was sequenced on a separate single-read 150-cycle Illumina NextSeq 550 flow cell. Regarding the original processing steps: Because the immunoSEQ output held only junctional sequences and lacked quality scores, the filtering could not match the filtering applied to full-length reads. Sequences were annotated with PyIR, a Python wrapper for IgBLAST v1.9, using IMGT germline references to assign V/J genes and CDR3. Reads were removed for weak V/J assignments (E-value above 1e-6), missing CDR3, stop codons, out-of-frame junctions, or ambiguous translated residues. V3J clonotypes were defined by identical inferred V gene, J gene, and CDR3 amino acid sequence. To compute the percentage overlap between repertoires, the number of shared unique clonotypes was divided by the size of the smaller repertoire. Richness of each repertoire was evaluated using RTK rarefaction, the Chao1 estimator, and Recon v2.1 estimates of unobserved clonotypes. For all TCRbeta clonotypes obtained by the gDNA method from a few donors, generation probabilities were computed with OLGA. This is the immuneACCESS table as TCRdb keeps it, with only in-frame sequences that have V and J called. A part of the clones is gone; compared with another copy, unresolved V genes explain less than half, and the rest is unexplained. The V and J calls and the clone size are those of that table, but D and trimming were determined from the DNA. The sample yields over a million clones; approximately 97% were counted once. The ten largest clonotypes hold approximately 1% of the sample.

V and J lose 1 base and 3 bases, and a span of 7 bases separates them. Reading from cysteine to phenylalanine, the CDR3 counts 13 amino acids. Solely the CDR3 DNA is kept, with 39 bases framed from the first base. According to the germline V gene (reference sequence), CDR1 reads SGHNT and CDR2 reads YYREEE. The donors were healthy, HIV-negative adults with no recently reported acute infections or vaccinations. Every donor was a Caucasian adult living in Nashville, Tennessee, USA. CD4+ T cells were enriched by magnetic negative selection; naive cells were then positively selected on CD45RA, and the negative fraction formed the memory subset. Blood was collected by leukapheresis, and PBMCs were isolated by Ficoll-Histopaque density gradient centrifugation and then cryopreserved in liquid nitrogen vapor phase. Analytical flow cytometry was used to check the purity and quantity of each magnetically sorted T cell population. Each sorted fraction had its genomic DNA isolated and then quantified by UV absorbance on a Nanodrop 2000c.

General conclusions and limits of the study: Compared with non-shared clonotypes, the clonotypes found in all four sorted-subset donors had higher generation probabilities. When a handful of donors were compared, the shared fraction of clonotypes was around 5% for naive CD4, about 4% for naive CD8, more than 2% for memory CD4, and less than 0.5% for memory CD8. Pairwise subsampling indicated that sequencing depth was expected to affect the degree of clonotype sharing among donors. The genetic and exposure-history diversity represented was limited by the small number of donors. Incomplete sequencing was indicated by rarefaction of sorted-subset datasets, despite the large sequencing depth. Only blood was sampled, and tissue TCR repertoires likely differ from those in blood. Larger estimated clonotype richness was generally found for naive subsets than for memory subsets.

Recombination linked TRBV5-4 to TRBJ1-1, with the D gene not confidently named. The sequenced sample consisted of naive CD4+ T cells sorted from blood. The cell subset or site label for this specimen denotes: CD45RA+ positively selected. This TCR was recovered from a man younger than 40 in good health. The CDR3 region has the sequence CASSLPPHTEAFF. The DNA sequence is given as TGTGCCAGCAGCTTGCCACCACACACTGAAGCTTTCTTT. Where the CDR3 stops, the reference TRBV5-4 and TRBJ1-1 genes take over; the full variable domain is ETGVTQSPTHLIKTRGQQVTLRCSSQSGHNTVSWYQQALGQGPQFIFQYYREEENGRGNFPPRFSGLQFPNYSSELNVNALELDDSALYLCASSLPPHTEAFFGQGTRLTVV.